Listed here are 20 T cell receptor beta chains from one sample, sequenced in a study of blood T cell repertoires in COVID-19. Measured with immunoSEQ multiplex PCR; TCRdb has only the in-frame clones, and not every one. Among 250,000 to 350,000 clones listed, 89% were seen once. Sequences were obtained from peripheral blood. These receptors all stem from a woman aged 60 to 75 with acute or convalescent COVID-19.

The CDR3 nucleotides are TGTGCCAGTAGTATGGCCCGGAGGGAGACCCAGTACTTC. It encodes CASSMARRETQYF. The chain links TRBV19 to TRBJ2-5, with D possibly TRBD2 on 5 matching bases. Germline V gives CDR1 LNHDA, CDR2 SQIVND (reference sequence). Trimming removed 3 bases at V and 5 bases at J, with 10 bases between. The CDR3 loop spans 13 amino acids.

This clone was detected only once. The chain couples TRBV6-5 to TRBJ2-7; 10 bases are a match to TRBD1. Looked up from germline, CDR1 is MNHEY and CDR2 is SVGAGI. V lost 7 bases, J lost 7 bases, and 10 bases stayed unmatched. The CDR3 sequence is 14 residues long. The CDR3 sequence is CASNLRQGAGEQYF. DNA of the CDR3: TGTGCCAGCAACCTAAGACAGGGGGCGGGTGAGCAGTACTTC.

V usage is TRBV4-3 and J usage is TRBJ2-7; D may be TRBD2 (5 bases). V was cut by 0 bases and J by 7 bases, with 16 bases left in between. The CDR3 consists of 15 residues. Looked up from germline, CDR1 is LGHNA and CDR2 is YSLEER. CDR3 residues: CASSQERDSWWEQYF. In DNA form, the CDR3 reads TGCGCCAGCAGCCAAGAACGGGATTCGTGGTGGGAGCAGTACTTC.

J is TRBJ2-1 and V is TRBV28; 10 bases map to TRBD2. CDR1 is MDHEN and CDR2 is SYDVKM in the germline V gene. V shed 8 bases and J 4 bases; nucleotides not matched to a gene: 14. The CDR3 consists of 17 residues. This CDR3 reads CASGEGSGRGVYNEQFF. The CDR3 DNA reads as TGTGCCAGCGGTGAAGGAAGCGGGAGGGGGGTTTACAATGAGCAGTTCTTC. Full variable domain (remainder filled in from reference TRBV28 and TRBJ2-1): DVKVTQSSRYLVKRTGEKVFLECVQDMDHENMFWYRQDPGLGLRLIYFSYDVKMKEKGDIPEGYSVSREKKERFSLILESASTNQTSMYLCASGEGSGRGVYNEQFFGPGTRLTVL.

V is TRBV4-3 and J is TRBJ2-7, with 7 nucleotides matching TRBD1. This CDR3 comprises 14 residues. CDR1 is LGHNA and CDR2 is YSLEER in the germline V gene. The V and J ends lost 3 bases and 5 bases, in that order; junction bases with no gene match: 7. Here the CDR3 reads CASSHSTGTDEQYF. CDR3 in DNA: TGCGCCAGCAGCCATAGCACCGGGACAGACGAGCAGTACTTC.

The V call is TRBV20-1, the J call TRBJ2-5; D gene unclear. Trimming cost V 3 bases and J 6 bases, with 8 bases left between them. CDR1 and CDR2 (germline): DFQATT, SNEGSKA (reference sequence). This CDR3 is 11 amino acids long. The CDR3 region has the DNA TGCAGTGCTAGTACTGTTCAGACCCAGTACTTC. Residues: CSASTVQTQYF.

The chain recombines TRBV2 with TRBJ1-5; no definite D call. Deletions cut 3 bases from V and 6 bases from J, with 9 bases between. CDR1 and CDR2 (germline): SNHLY, FYNNEI. The CDR3 sequence is 13 residues long. In DNA, the CDR3 is TGTGCCAGCAGTGAGAGGAGCCCTCAGCCCCAGCATTTT. Its translation: CASSERSPQPQHF.

The V call is TRBV5-1, the J call TRBJ2-2; the match to TRBD2 covers 9 bases. The CDR3 consists of 16 residues. Trimming removed 0 bases from V and 5 bases from J; junction bases left unmatched: 5. In germline, CDR1 is SGHRS, CDR2 YFSETQ. The CDR3 loop reads CASSLGGLARTGELFF. The CDR3 nucleotides are TGCGCCAGCAGCTTGGGTGGACTAGCGCGAACCGGGGAGCTGTTTTTT.

V is TRBV27 and J is TRBJ2-5, with D perhaps TRBD1 (6 bases). CDR1 and CDR2 (germline): MNHEY, SMNVEV (reference sequence). Trimming left V 6 bases short and J 2 bases short, with 16 bases between. This CDR3 is 15 amino acids long. The CDR3 sequence: CASRGSYRAQETQYF. The DNA of the CDR3 is TGTGCCAGCAGGGGGTCCTACAGGGCGCAAGAGACCCAGTACTTC.

CDR3 loop: CASSDSDNEYNSPLHF. CDR3 coding DNA: TGTGCCAGCAGTGACTCGGACAATGAATATAATTCACCCCTCCACTTT. This rearrangement joins TRBV6-4 to TRBJ1-6, with a possible D match to TRBD1 (5 bases). Deletions cut 0 bases from V and 4 bases from J, with 10 bases between. Germline V gene lookup returns CDR1 MRHNA and CDR2 SNTAGT. The CDR3 consists of 16 residues.

The rearrangement links TRBV5-1 to TRBJ2-7; a possible D gene is TRBD1 (6 bases). Trimming removed 4 bases at V and 0 bases at J, with 8 bases between. The CDR3 is 13 residues long. The V gene's germline CDR1 is SGHRS and CDR2 YFSETQ. CDR3 region: CASSMDSSYEQYF. The DNA for the CDR3 is TGCGCCAGCAGCATGGACAGCTCCTACGAGCAGTACTTC. Full variable domain (remainder filled in from reference TRBV5-1 and TRBJ2-7): KAGVTQTPRYLIKTRGQQVTLSCSPISGHRSVSWYQQTPGQGLQFLFEYFSETQRNKGNFPGRFSGRQFSNSRSEMNVSTLELGDSALYLCASSMDSSYEQYFGPGTRLTVT.

The genes are TRBV27 and TRBJ2-3; 10 bases are a match to TRBD2. Trimming at V came to 3 bases and at J to 5 bases, leaving 8 bases not matched to a gene. Germline V lookup: CDR1 MNHEY, CDR2 SMNVEV (reference sequence). CDR3 length equals 16 residues. The CDR3 sequence is CASSFPAGGPRDTQYF. DNA of the CDR3: TGTGCCAGCAGTTTCCCAGCGGGGGGGCCAAGAGATACGCAGTATTTT.

The V gene is TRBV11-1, the J gene TRBJ1-2, with D perhaps matching TRBD1 (6 bases). In germline, CDR1 is SGHAT, CDR2 FQDESV (reference sequence). Trimming left V 11 bases short and J 6 bases short, with 22 bases between. The CDR3 is 14 amino acids. The CDR3 spells CASRGQSPVDGYTF. In DNA, the CDR3 is TGTGCCTCACGGGGACAATCACCCGTCGATGGCTACACCTTC.

This clone was detected only a few times. The chain links TRBV6-5 to TRBJ1-5; possibly TRBD1 for D (5 bases). Per the germline V gene, CDR1 is MNHEY and CDR2 is SVGAGI. There are 14 residues in the CDR3. V lost 6 bases to trimming and J lost 4 bases, with 13 bases between them. The CDR3 DNA follows: TGTGCCAGCAGGTCCAGGGTGGGTAATCAGCCCCAGCATTTT. The encoded protein is CASRSRVGNQPQHF.

Remarks on this clone: The junction departs from the called germline gene at one end, perhaps through a read error. The chain joins TRBV7-7 to TRBJ2-2, with D possibly being TRBD1 (7 bases). The CDR3 runs 15 residues. Germline lookup yields CDR1 SSHAT and CDR2 FNYEAQ (reference sequence). The CDR3, as DNA: TGTGCTAGCAGCCGGGGGACAGTGAACACCGGGGAGCTGTTTTTT. Residues: CASSRGTVNTGELFF. Looking up the rest from reference TRBV7-7 and TRBJ2-2 gives the full variable domain: GAGVSQSPRYKVTKRGQDVTLRCDPISSHATLYWYQQALGQGPEFLTYFNYEAQPDKSGLPSDRFSAERPEGSISTLTIQRTEQRDSAMYRCASSRGTVNTGELFFGEGSRLTVL.

The chain uses TRBV7-2 and TRBJ2-5; 7 positions match TRBD1. J was trimmed by 2 bases and V by 3 bases; bases with no gene match: 6. Per germline, CDR1 SGHTA and CDR2 FQGNSA. CDR3 size: 15 residues. The CDR3 region is CASSFGQVVQETQYF. CDR3 in DNA: TGTGCCAGCAGCTTTGGACAGGTAGTACAAGAGACCCAGTACTTC.

This clone was found a few times. The CDR3 protein is CASSLRGDYGYTF. The CDR3 DNA is TGTGCCAGCAGCTTAAGAGGCGACTATGGCTACACCTTC. This chain connects TRBV7-3 to TRBJ1-2; D is unclear. The germline V gene has CDR1 SGHTA and CDR2 FQGTGA. CDR3 length: 13 amino acids. Trimming removed 1 base from V and 3 bases from J, with 6 bases in between.

The chain has TRBV19 and TRBJ2-5, with a weak D call TRBD1 (6 bases). In germline, CDR1 is LNHDA, CDR2 SQIVND (reference sequence). V dropped 6 bases and J dropped 2 bases, with 10 bases sitting between them. This CDR3 comprises 13 residues. In DNA, the CDR3 is TGTGCCAGTAGCAGGACAGTACAAGAGACCCAGTACTTC. Its translation is CASSRTVQETQYF.

The J gene is TRBJ2-3, the V gene TRBV4-2; tentatively, D is TRBD2 (6 bases). This CDR3 is 14 amino acids long. Germline assignment: CDR1 LGHNA and CDR2 YNFKEQ. V dropped 4 bases and J dropped 6 bases, with 14 bases sitting between them. CDR3 sequence reads: CASSPRTGADTQYF. CDR3 DNA sequence: TGTGCCAGCAGCCCCCGTACGGGAGCGGATACGCAGTATTTT.

The CDR3, as DNA: TGCGCCAGCAGCCCCGGAGGGGTAGTAAGTGAAAAACTGTTTTTT. Translating gives CASSPGGVVSEKLFF. V and J are TRBV5-1 and TRBJ1-4; maybe TRBD1 (5 bases). The germline gives CDR1 SGHRS, CDR2 YFSETQ. The germline V and J ends were trimmed by 4 bases and 7 bases, with 17 bases remaining between them. The length of the CDR3 is 15 residues.